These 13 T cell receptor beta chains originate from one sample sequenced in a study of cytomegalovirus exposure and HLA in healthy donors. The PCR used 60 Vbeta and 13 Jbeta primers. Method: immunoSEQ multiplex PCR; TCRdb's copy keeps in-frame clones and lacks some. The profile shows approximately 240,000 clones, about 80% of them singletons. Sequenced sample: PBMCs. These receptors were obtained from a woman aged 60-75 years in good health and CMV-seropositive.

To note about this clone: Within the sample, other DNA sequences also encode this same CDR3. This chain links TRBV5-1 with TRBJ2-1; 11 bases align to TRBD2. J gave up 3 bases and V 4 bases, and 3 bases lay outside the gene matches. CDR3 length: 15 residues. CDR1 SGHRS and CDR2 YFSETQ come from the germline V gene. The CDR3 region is CASSVGLADYNEQFF. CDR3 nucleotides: TGCGCCAGCAGCGTGGGACTAGCGGACTACAATGAGCAGTTCTTC.

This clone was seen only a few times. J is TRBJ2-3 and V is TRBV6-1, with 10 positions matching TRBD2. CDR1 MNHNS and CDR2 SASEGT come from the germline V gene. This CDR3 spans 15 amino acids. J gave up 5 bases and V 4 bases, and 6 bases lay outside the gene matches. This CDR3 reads CASSVASGGGDTQYF. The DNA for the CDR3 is TGTGCCAGCAGTGTGGCTAGCGGGGGAGGAGATACGCAGTATTTT.

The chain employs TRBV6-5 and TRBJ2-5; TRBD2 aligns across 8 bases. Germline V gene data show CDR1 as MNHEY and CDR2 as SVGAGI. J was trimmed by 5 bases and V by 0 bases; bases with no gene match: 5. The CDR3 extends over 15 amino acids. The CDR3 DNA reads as TGTGCCAGCAGTTACTCTCTCGGGAGGGAGGAGACCCAGTACTTC. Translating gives CASSYSLGREETQYF.

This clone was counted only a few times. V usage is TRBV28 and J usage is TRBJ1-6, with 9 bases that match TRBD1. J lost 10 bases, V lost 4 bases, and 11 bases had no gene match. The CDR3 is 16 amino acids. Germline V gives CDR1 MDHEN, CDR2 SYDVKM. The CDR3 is CASSSRQGVVRSPLHF. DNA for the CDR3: TGTGCCAGCAGTTCAAGACAGGGGGTCGTTAGGTCACCCCTCCACTTT.

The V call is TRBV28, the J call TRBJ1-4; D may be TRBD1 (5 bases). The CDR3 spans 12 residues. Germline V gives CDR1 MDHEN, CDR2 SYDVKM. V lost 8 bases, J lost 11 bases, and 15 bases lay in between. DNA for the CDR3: TGTGCCAGCCTTATTCAGGGTGGGAAACTGTTTTTT. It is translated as CASLIQGGKLFF.

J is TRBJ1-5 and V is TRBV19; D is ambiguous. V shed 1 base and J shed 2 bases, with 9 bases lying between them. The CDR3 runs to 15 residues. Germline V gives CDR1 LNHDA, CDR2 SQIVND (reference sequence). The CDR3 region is CASSIGQVGNQPQHF. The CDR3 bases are TGTGCCAGTAGTATAGGGCAGGTTGGCAATCAGCCCCAGCATTTT. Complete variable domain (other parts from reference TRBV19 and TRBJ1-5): DGGITQSPKYLFRKEGQNVTLSCEQNLNHDAMYWYRQDPGQGLRLIYYSQIVNDFQKGDIAEGYSVSREKKESFPLTVTSAQKNPTAFYLCASSIGQVGNQPQHFGDGTRLSIL.

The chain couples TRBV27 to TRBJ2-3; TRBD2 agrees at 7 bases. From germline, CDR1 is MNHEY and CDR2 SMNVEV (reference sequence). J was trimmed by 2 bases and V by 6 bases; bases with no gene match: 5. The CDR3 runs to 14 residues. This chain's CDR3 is CASRTGLNTDTQYF. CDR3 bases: TGTGCCAGCAGGACGGGACTAAACACAGATACGCAGTATTTT.

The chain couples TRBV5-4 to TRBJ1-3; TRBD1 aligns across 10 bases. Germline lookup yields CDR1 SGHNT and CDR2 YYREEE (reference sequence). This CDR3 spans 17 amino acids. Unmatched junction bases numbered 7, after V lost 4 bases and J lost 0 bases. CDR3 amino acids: CASSRQGATRSGNTIYF. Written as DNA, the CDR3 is TGTGCCAGCAGCAGACAGGGGGCCACCCGCTCTGGAAACACCATATATTTT.

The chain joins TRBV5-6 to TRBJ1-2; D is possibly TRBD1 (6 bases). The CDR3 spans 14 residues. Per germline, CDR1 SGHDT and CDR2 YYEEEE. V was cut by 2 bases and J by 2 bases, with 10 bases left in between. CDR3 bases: TGTGCCAGCAGCTTACTGACAGGCAACTATGGCTACACCTTC. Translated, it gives CASSLLTGNYGYTF.

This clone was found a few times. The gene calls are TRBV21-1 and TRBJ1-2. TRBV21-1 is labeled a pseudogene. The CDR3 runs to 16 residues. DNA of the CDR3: TGTGCCAGCAGCAAAGTCAGCTGGGCGGGCTACTATGGCTACACCTTC. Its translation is CASSKVSWAGYYGYTF.

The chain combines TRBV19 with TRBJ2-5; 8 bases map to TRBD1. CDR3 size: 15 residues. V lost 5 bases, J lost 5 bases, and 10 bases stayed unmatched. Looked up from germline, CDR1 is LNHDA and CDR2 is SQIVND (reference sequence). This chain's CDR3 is CASSVPGQAMETQYF. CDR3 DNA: TGTGCCAGTAGTGTACCGGGACAGGCGATGGAGACCCAGTACTTC.

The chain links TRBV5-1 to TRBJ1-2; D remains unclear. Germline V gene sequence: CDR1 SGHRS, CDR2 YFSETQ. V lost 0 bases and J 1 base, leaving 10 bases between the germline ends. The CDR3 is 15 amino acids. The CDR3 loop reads CASSLANGHNYGYTF. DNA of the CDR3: TGCGCCAGCAGCTTGGCTAATGGGCATAACTATGGCTACACCTTC.

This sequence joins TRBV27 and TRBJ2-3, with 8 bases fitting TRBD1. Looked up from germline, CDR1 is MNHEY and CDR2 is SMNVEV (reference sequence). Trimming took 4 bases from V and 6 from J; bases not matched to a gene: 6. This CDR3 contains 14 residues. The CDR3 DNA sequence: TGTGCCAGCAGTTGGCAGGGGGCGAGGGATACGCAGTATTTT. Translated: CASSWQGARDTQYF.